A single sample gave rise to the 13 T cell receptor beta chains below, sequenced in a study of siplizumab effects on memory and regulatory T cells. Clones were sequenced by immunoSEQ multiplex PCR, and TCRdb holds only the in-frame ones, with some missing. This table has tens of thousands of clones, roughly 96% appearing once. The sample was naive CD8+ T cells sorted from blood. These receptors were taken from a human donor in good health.

The V gene is TRBV4-1, the J gene TRBJ1-4; 9 nucleotides line up with TRBD1. The CDR3 spans 16 residues. The germline gives CDR1 MGHRA, CDR2 YSYEKL. V gave up 4 bases and J gave up 4 bases; unmatched junction bases: 7. The CDR3: CASSRPRTGDNEKLFF. The CDR3 DNA reads TGCGCCAGCAGCCGACCGAGGACAGGGGATAATGAAAAACTGTTTTTT.

The chain joins TRBV7-9 to TRBJ1-2; the match to TRBD1 covers 7 bases. J lost 0 bases, V lost 5 bases, and 12 bases had no gene match. The CDR3 is 17 amino acids. Germline CDR1 and CDR2: SEHNR and FQNEAQ (reference sequence). The CDR3 sequence is CASSTTDRVDPNYGYTF. CDR3 coding DNA: TGTGCCAGCAGCACCACCGACAGGGTAGATCCTAACTATGGCTACACCTTC.

This chain joins TRBV7-2 and TRBJ1-2, with D tentatively TRBD1 (6 bases). V was shortened by 5 bases and J by 1 base, with 17 bases between the two germline ends. Germline CDR1 and CDR2: SGHTA and FQGNSA. The CDR3 has 16 amino acids. The DNA for the CDR3 is TGTGCCAGCAGCCTACAAGACAGGCCGTATAACTATGGCTACACCTTC. Translating gives CASSLQDRPYNYGYTF.

The chain recombines TRBV7-2 with TRBJ1-5; D is uncertain. Trimming took 4 bases from V and 11 from J, leaving 9 bases between them. This CDR3 spans 11 amino acids. CDR1 SGHTA and CDR2 FQGNSA come from the germline V gene. The CDR3: CASSSERAQHF. The CDR3 DNA sequence: TGTGCCAGCAGCTCAGAAAGGGCCCAGCATTTT.

The V and J genes are TRBV4-1 and TRBJ1-4; D is uncertain. Trimming removed 6 bases from V and 7 bases from J, with 9 bases in between. The CDR3 runs 12 residues. Looked up from germline, CDR1 is MGHRA and CDR2 is YSYEKL. CDR3 region: CASSPGFEKLFF. CDR3 nucleotides: TGCGCCAGCAGTCCGGGCTTTGAAAAACTGTTTTTT.

V is TRBV19 and J is TRBJ1-1; D is unresolved. V lost 6 bases and J 11 bases, leaving 10 bases between the germline ends. Germline values: CDR1 LNHDA, CDR2 SQIVND (reference sequence). The CDR3 consists of 10 residues. The CDR3 here is CASSGFGAFF. The CDR3 DNA is TGTGCCAGTAGCGGGTTTGGCGCTTTCTTT. The entire variable domain, with the rest obtained from reference TRBV19 and TRBJ1-1, is as follows: DGGITQSPKYLFRKEGQNVTLSCEQNLNHDAMYWYRQDPGQGLRLIYYSQIVNDFQKGDIAEGYSVSREKKESFPLTVTSAQKNPTAFYLCASSGFGAFFGQGTRLTVV.

On this clone itself: At one of its ends the junction is not consistent with the germline gene, which may arise from a read error. This rearrangement joins TRBV7-2 to TRBJ2-7; D is perhaps TRBD2 (5 bases). There are 14 residues in the CDR3. Germline V gene data show CDR1 as SGHTA and CDR2 as FQGNSA. CDR3 in DNA: TGTGCCAGCAGCCTAGCCCTCGGGGTCTACGAGCAGTACTTC. Translated, it gives CASSLALGVYEQYF. Using reference TRBV7-2 and TRBJ2-7 for the parts outside the CDR3, the full variable domain is GAGVSQSPSNKVTEKGKDVELRCDPISGHTALYWYRQSLGQGLEFLIYFQGNSAPDKSGLPSDRFSAERTGGSVSTLTIQRTQQEDSAVYLCASSLALGVYEQYFGPGTRLTVT.

V usage is TRBV6-1 and J usage is TRBJ1-4; TRBD1 matches at 7 bases. There are 14 residues in the CDR3. Germline V gene lookup returns CDR1 MNHNS and CDR2 SASEGT. J gave up 8 bases and V 6 bases, and 9 bases lay outside the gene matches. CDR3 region: CASRKGQGEEKLFF. CDR3 DNA: TGTGCCAGCAGGAAAGGCCAGGGGGAGGAAAAACTGTTTTTT.

The J gene is TRBJ2-7, the V gene TRBV7-6; D perhaps matches TRBD1 (5 bases). This CDR3 is built from 15 residues. V dropped 3 bases and J dropped 2 bases, with 14 bases sitting between them. Germline loops: CDR1 SGHVS, CDR2 FNYEAQ. As DNA, the CDR3 is TGTGCCAGCAGCTTGAAAACAGGTCCTACCTACGAGCAGTACTTC. Protein sequence: CASSLKTGPTYEQYF.

The rearrangement uses TRBV7-2 and TRBJ2-7; 7 bases fit TRBD1. The CDR3 is 14 amino acids. V was pared by 5 bases and J by 1 base, with 5 bases of the junction left unmatched. The germline gives CDR1 SGHTA, CDR2 FQGNSA. The CDR3 here is CASSPRDSSYEQYF. CDR3 in DNA: TGTGCCAGCAGCCCCCGGGACAGTTCCTACGAGCAGTACTTC. The complete variable domain, with remaining parts taken from reference TRBV7-2 and TRBJ2-7, reads GAGVSQSPSNKVTEKGKDVELRCDPISGHTALYWYRQSLGQGLEFLIYFQGNSAPDKSGLPSDRFSAERTGGSVSTLTIQRTQQEDSAVYLCASSPRDSSYEQYFGPGTRLTVT.

The gene calls are TRBV5-6 and TRBJ1-1; 8 bases map to TRBD1. Per the germline V gene, CDR1 is SGHDT and CDR2 is YYEEEE. The CDR3 covers 12 residues. V shed 3 bases, J shed 11 bases, and the junction held 6 bases outside the gene matches. CDR3 bases: TGTGCCAGCAGCTCCGGGACAGGTTTGGCTTTCTTT. Its translation: CASSSGTGLAFF.

The CDR3 DNA reads as TGTGCCAGCAGCTTTGAGGGGAACACCATATATTTT. This translates into CASSFEGNTIYF. The chain links TRBV5-6 to TRBJ1-3, with D perhaps TRBD1 (5 bases). From germline, CDR1 is SGHDT and CDR2 YYEEEE. The V end lost 2 bases, the J end lost 7 bases, and 7 bases lay between the germline ends. The CDR3 is 12 amino acids.

The CDR3 coding sequence is TGTGCCAGCAGCCAAGTATCCCAGCGGGGGGGCGTAGATACGCAGTATTTT. Translation: CASSQVSQRGGVDTQYF. The V and J genes are TRBV4-2 and TRBJ2-3; the match to TRBD2 covers 10 bases. The V and J ends lost 1 base and 5 bases, in that order; junction bases with no gene match: 9. Germline CDR1 and CDR2: LGHNA and YNFKEQ. This CDR3 spans 17 amino acids.